Each of the 29 T cell receptor beta chains below was sequenced from the same sample in a study of CD8+ T cells in alopecia areata. Described treatment: oral pan-JAK inhibitor, 5-10 mg twice daily. Extraction of RNA preceded its reverse transcription into cDNA, which served as the sequencing template. Assay: immunoSEQ multiplex PCR; the TCRdb copy retains only in-frame clones and omits some. The sample lists under 350,000 clones; about 62% were seen once. Specimen: CD4+ T cells sorted from blood, collected at week 24, from a patient treated with tofacitinib. The receptors derive from a human donor with alopecia areata.

The chain is built from TRBV4-2 and TRBJ2-7; no firm D call. This CDR3 comprises 11 residues. The V gene lost 0 bases and the J gene lost 5 bases, with 2 bases spanning the gap. From germline, CDR1 is LGHNA and CDR2 YNFKEQ. The chain's CDR3 is CASSQENEQYF. CDR3 sequence (DNA): TGTGCCAGCAGCCAAGAAAACGAGCAGTACTTC.

This clone was observed at least ten times. Other DNA sequences in the sample encode the same CDR3. The V and J genes are TRBV28 and TRBJ2-7, with a weak D call TRBD1 (5 bases). Germline lookup yields CDR1 MDHEN and CDR2 SYDVKM. The V end lost 4 bases, the J end lost 2 bases, and 6 bases lay between the germline ends. This CDR3 spans 12 amino acids. The CDR3 DNA follows: TGTGCCAGCAGTTCAGGGACCTACGAGCAGTACTTC. Encoded protein: CASSSGTYEQYF.

The genes are TRBV12-5 and TRBJ1-2, with D perhaps TRBD1 (5 bases). V lost 5 bases, J lost 2 bases, and 9 bases lay in between. CDR1 and CDR2 from the germline V gene are LGHNT and FRNRAP. The CDR3 has 13 residues. The chain's CDR3 is CASGTTANYGYTF. The DNA for the CDR3 is TGTGCTAGTGGTACGACAGCGAACTATGGCTACACCTTC.

The CDR3, as DNA: TGCGCCAGCAGCTTGGAAGGCAGGGAGCACACCGGGGAGCTGTTTTTT. Residues: CASSLEGREHTGELFF. The chain uses TRBV5-1 and TRBJ2-2; D could derive from TRBD1 or TRBD2 (5 bases each). CDR3 size: 16 residues. CDR1 is SGHRS and CDR2 is YFSETQ in the germline V gene. Trimming took off 0 bases at V and 3 bases at J, with 12 bases between the two ends.

V gene TRBV2 combines with J gene TRBJ1-1; D is uncertain. CDR1 and CDR2 from the germline V gene are SNHLY and FYNNEI. This CDR3 contains 13 residues. V was cut by 4 bases and J by 2 bases, with 8 bases left in between. The CDR3 DNA follows: TGTGCCAGCAGTGCTGACGGTAACACTGAAGCTTTCTTT. It translates to CASSADGNTEAFF.

In its sample, this clone was seen once. The chain recombines TRBV30 with TRBJ1-1; D unclear. The length of the CDR3 is 13 residues. V lost 2 bases and J 1 base, leaving 8 bases between the germline ends. Germline CDR1 reads GTSNPN; CDR2 reads SVGIG (reference sequence). CDR3 sequence: CAWSSSGNTEAFF. The CDR3 DNA sequence: TGTGCCTGGAGTTCCTCCGGGAACACTGAAGCTTTCTTT.

This chain joins TRBV27 and TRBJ2-5; 7 positions agree with TRBD1. This CDR3 has 13 amino acids. V lost 3 bases and J lost 5; bases outside the gene matches: 3. CDR1 is MNHEY and CDR2 is SMNVEV in the germline V gene (reference sequence). CDR3 sequence (DNA): TGTGCCAGCAGTTTCGACAGGGTCGAGACCCAGTACTTC. This gives the protein CASSFDRVETQYF.

As to this clone: Within the sample, other DNA sequences also encode this same CDR3. The chain has TRBV29-1 and TRBJ2-5; 7 bases line up with TRBD2. Germline CDR1 reads SQVTM; CDR2 reads ANQGSEA. J gave up 2 bases and V 6 bases, and 6 bases lay outside the gene matches. The CDR3 covers 13 residues. CDR3 DNA: TGCAGCGTAGCCGTCGGGGGGCAAGAGACCCAGTACTTC. Protein product: CSVAVGGQETQYF.

The chain uses TRBV30 and TRBJ1-1; D not certain. The CDR3 is 13 residues long. Germline V gene lookup returns CDR1 GTSNPN and CDR2 SVGIG (reference sequence). V was cut by 5 bases and J by 1 base, with 11 bases left in between. CDR3 nucleotide sequence: TGTGCCTGGGCCCAGGCAAGGAACACTGAAGCTTTCTTT. Translating gives CAWAQARNTEAFF.

This clone was detected a few times. The J gene is TRBJ1-5, the V gene TRBV28; 9 positions agree with TRBD1. The CDR3 is 16 amino acids. The germline V gene encodes CDR1 MDHEN and CDR2 SYDVKM. J lost 4 bases, V lost 6 bases, and 10 bases had no gene match. Written as DNA, the CDR3 is TGTGCCAGCAGCCCGGAGGGACAGGGACGTAATCAGCCCCAGCATTTT. Its translation is CASSPEGQGRNQPQHF.

The gene calls are TRBV7-9 and TRBJ2-6; 9 bases line up with TRBD1. From germline, CDR1 is SEHNR and CDR2 FQNEAQ (reference sequence). The CDR3 runs to 19 residues. The junction had 13 bases not matched to a gene; V was cut back by 7 bases and J by 0 bases. Here the CDR3 DNA reads TGTGCCAGCAACCCAACAGGGGGCCGGGCGAGCTCTGGGGCCAACGTCCTGACTTTC. Translated, it gives CASNPTGGRASSGANVLTF. Full variable domain (outside the CDR3, taken from reference TRBV7-9 and TRBJ2-6): DTGVSQNPRHKITKRGQNVTFRCDPISEHNRLYWYRQTLGQGPEFLTYFQNEAQLEKSRLLSDRFSAERPKGSFSTLEIQRTEQGDSAMYLCASNPTGGRASSGANVLTFGAGSRLTVL.

This clone was observed a single time. This sequence joins TRBV30 and TRBJ2-7, with D uncertain. The CDR3 covers 14 residues. The germline gives CDR1 GTSNPN, CDR2 SVGIG (reference sequence). The germline V and J ends were trimmed by 2 bases and 5 bases, with 16 bases remaining between them. The CDR3: CAWSSRPLPNEQYF. CDR3 sequence (DNA): TGTGCCTGGAGTAGTCGGCCTCTACCAAACGAGCAGTACTTC. Together with reference TRBV30 and TRBJ2-7, the CDR3 gives the full variable domain: SQTIHQWPATLVQPVGSPLSLECTVEGTSNPNLYWYRQAAGRGLQLLFYSVGIGQISSEVPQNLSASRPQDRQFILSSKKLLLSDSGFYLCAWSSRPLPNEQYFGPGTRLTVT.

This clone was seen only a few times. This sequence joins TRBV29-1 and TRBJ1-1; a possible D gene is TRBD1 (6 bases). CDR1 SQVTM and CDR2 ANQGSEA come from the germline V gene. With 7 bases removed from V and 1 base from J, the gap between germline ends came to 16 bases. The CDR3 loop spans 14 amino acids. CDR3 region: CSAVGGPANTEAFF. In nucleotides, the CDR3 is TGCAGCGCCGTCGGGGGGCCGGCGAACACTGAAGCTTTCTTT.

About this clone: A junction boundary mismatches the germline segment, possibly from a read error. V gene TRBV30 combines with J gene TRBJ2-1, with TRBD1 as a possible D gene (5 bases). The CDR3 contains 11 residues. Germline V lookup: CDR1 GTSNPN, CDR2 SVGIG (reference sequence). CDR3 coding DNA: TGTGCCTGGAGTGATAACAGGCTACATCTCTTC. It yields the protein CAWSDNRLHLF.

The J gene is TRBJ2-7, the V gene TRBV7-9; D may be TRBD1 or TRBD2 (5 bases each). Between the trimmed V and J ends, which lost 4 bases and 3 bases, there was a span of 13 bases. In germline, CDR1 is SEHNR, CDR2 FQNEAQ (reference sequence). The CDR3 extends over 14 amino acids. The CDR3 DNA reads TGTGCCAGCAGCTCGGGACCGATAGTCTACGAGCAGTACTTC. Its translation is CASSSGPIVYEQYF.

The V gene is TRBV15, the J gene TRBJ1-2; possibly TRBD1 for D (6 bases). Trimming took 5 bases from V and 5 from J, leaving 18 bases between them. The CDR3 length is 15 residues. Germline-derived CDR1 and CDR2 are LNHNV and YYDKDF (reference sequence). The CDR3 sequence is CATSARKGGRYGYTF. CDR3 bases: TGTGCCACCAGCGCCCGAAAGGGGGGGAGATATGGCTACACCTTC.

A remark on this clone: A read error may account for a junction end that differs from germline. The chain recombines TRBV29-1 with TRBJ2-2; the D gene is possibly TRBD1 (6 bases). Germline V gives CDR1 SQVTM, CDR2 ANQGSEA. This CDR3 region has 14 residues. The CDR3 spells CSVGRGGGTGELVF. In DNA form, the CDR3 reads TGCAGCGTTGGCAGGGGCGGTGGCACCGGGGAGCTGGTTTTT.

This chain joins TRBV6-1 and TRBJ2-3; D not resolved. Trimming shortened V by 7 bases and J by 1 base, and 6 bases separated the two germline ends. CDR1 and CDR2 (germline): MNHNS, SASEGT. There are 12 residues in the CDR3. The CDR3 bases are TGTGCCAGCACGGGTGGCACAGATACGCAGTATTTT. Protein product: CASTGGTDTQYF.

This clone was observed a few times. The chain recombines TRBV7-9 with TRBJ2-1; D is perhaps TRBD1 (6 bases). The V end lost 7 bases, the J end lost 0 bases, and 16 bases lay between the germline ends. Germline V lookup: CDR1 SEHNR, CDR2 FQNEAQ (reference sequence). The CDR3 has 16 amino acids. The CDR3 loop is CASTYGWGHSYNEQFF. The CDR3, as DNA: TGTGCCAGCACCTACGGGTGGGGGCACTCCTACAATGAGCAGTTCTTC. Together with reference TRBV7-9 and TRBJ2-1, the CDR3 gives the full variable domain: DTGVSQNPRHKITKRGQNVTFRCDPISEHNRLYWYRQTLGQGPEFLTYFQNEAQLEKSRLLSDRFSAERPKGSFSTLEIQRTEQGDSAMYLCASTYGWGHSYNEQFFGPGTRLTVL.

This clone was detected a few times. The chain employs TRBV29-1 and TRBJ2-1; D is possibly TRBD2 (5 bases). The CDR3 has 8 residues. Per the germline V gene, CDR1 is SQVTM and CDR2 is ANQGSEA. The CDR3 sequence is CNGDEQFF. CDR3 nucleotide sequence: TGCAACGGGGATGAGCAGTTCTTC.

The gene calls are TRBV20-1 and TRBJ2-1; D is unresolved. Germline V lookup: CDR1 DFQATT, CDR2 SNEGSKA (reference sequence). This CDR3 is built from 10 residues. In DNA, the CDR3 is TGCACTCCAAACCCCAATGAGCAGTTCTTC. Amino acid sequence: CTPNPNEQFF.

The V and J genes are TRBV1 and TRBJ2-5; the table's D call, TRBD2, has no DNA check behind it. TRBV1 is given as a pseudogene. The CDR3 runs 15 residues. The CDR3 sequence is CTSSQDVAGGETQYF. The CDR3 DNA is TGCACCAGCAGCCAAGATGTAGCGGGGGGAGAGACCCAGTACTTC.

This clone has a handful of counts. This chain connects TRBV2 to TRBJ1-5, with D possibly TRBD1 on 6 matching bases. Germline loops: CDR1 SNHLY, CDR2 FYNNEI. V was pared by 5 bases and J by 0 bases, with 14 bases between. The length of the CDR3 is 16 residues. The CDR3 nucleotides are TGTGCCAGCAGTTCCTCGGACAGCTATAGCAATCAGCCCCAGCATTTT. As protein: CASSSSDSYSNQPQHF.

The CDR3 protein is CATSWTGGETQYF. CDR3 coding DNA: TGTGCCACCAGCTGGACAGGGGGAGAGACCCAGTACTTC. The chain has TRBV15 and TRBJ2-5; TRBD1 agrees at 10 bases. Trimming cost V 5 bases and J 4 bases; bases outside gene matches: 1. Germline values: CDR1 LNHNV, CDR2 YYDKDF (reference sequence). This CDR3 is built from 13 residues.

This chain uses TRBV5-1 with TRBJ1-1; D might be TRBD1 (5 bases). Germline V gives CDR1 SGHRS, CDR2 YFSETQ. V lost 0 bases and J 4 bases, leaving 10 bases between the germline ends. CDR3 length equals 14 residues. CDR3 DNA sequence: TGCGCCAGCAGCTTGGGAGAGGGGAGCACTGAAGCTTTCTTT. Its translation: CASSLGEGSTEAFF.

V usage is TRBV11-2 and J usage is TRBJ2-3; TRBD2 is a possible D gene (6 bases). The ends were cut back, 4 bases at V and 5 bases at J, with 13 bases in the middle. The CDR3 contains 14 residues. The V gene's germline CDR1 is SGHAT and CDR2 FQNNGV. The CDR3 loop is CASSSRLVIDTQYF. The CDR3 region has the DNA TGTGCCAGCAGCTCCCGACTAGTCATAGATACGCAGTATTTT.

This sequence joins TRBV28 and TRBJ1-4; 7 nucleotides match TRBD1. Germline loops: CDR1 MDHEN, CDR2 SYDVKM. The CDR3 spans 14 residues. V shed 6 bases, J shed 7 bases, and the junction held 8 bases outside the gene matches. The CDR3 spells CASSKQGYGEKLFF. The CDR3, as DNA: TGTGCCAGCAGCAAACAGGGGTATGGTGAAAAACTGTTTTTT.

This clone occurred a few times. The V and J genes are TRBV7-9 and TRBJ1-6; tentatively, D is TRBD1 (6 bases). The CDR3 contains 16 residues. Germline assignment: CDR1 SEHNR and CDR2 FQNEAQ (reference sequence). With 2 bases removed from V and 7 bases from J, the gap between germline ends came to 15 bases. The CDR3 DNA is TGTGCCAGCAGCTTAATCCAGGGGACTACGAATTCACCCCTCCACTTT. It encodes CASSLIQGTTNSPLHF. Complete variable domain (other parts from reference TRBV7-9 and TRBJ1-6): DTGVSQNPRHKITKRGQNVTFRCDPISEHNRLYWYRQTLGQGPEFLTYFQNEAQLEKSRLLSDRFSAERPKGSFSTLEIQRTEQGDSAMYLCASSLIQGTTNSPLHFGNGTRLTVT.

V and J are TRBV5-1 and TRBJ2-7; 10 bases align to TRBD2. V dropped 4 bases and J dropped 1; count of bases not matched to a gene: 5. CDR3 length equals 15 residues. CDR1 is SGHRS, CDR2 YFSETQ, per germline. The CDR3 coding sequence is TGCGCCAGCAGCCCTACTAGCGGGGTATCCTACGAGCAGTACTTC. This sequence encodes CASSPTSGVSYEQYF.